This T cell receptor (beta chain) was identified during a study of CXCR3-negative and CXCR3-positive naive CD8 T cells. CD45RO-CCR7+CD27+CD95- expression identified naive CD8+ T cells. The libraries of TRB cDNA were constructed through 5' RACE using UMI labels. TCRdb reprocessed the 5' RACE reads and keeps a single row for each CDR3 protein, giving no DNA. Listed are roughly 100,000 distinct CDR3 sequences; about 1.1% falls within the top ten. The source of this sequence is a human donor in good health. Some clones in this sample may be carry-over from other donors' samples. Sequenced input: naive CXCR3- CD8+ T cells from blood. Noted subset: CD45RO-CCR7+CD27+CD95- naive CD8+ T cells lacking CXCR3 (TNR3-).

This chain's CDR3 is CSATQPGFDTGELFF. J is TRBJ2-2 and V is TRBV20-1; the TRBD1 assignment by TCRdb is unverifiable without DNA. The CDR3 covers 15 residues. Germline CDR1 is DFQATT and CDR2 is SNEGSKA (reference sequence).